The 26 T cell receptor beta chains presented below share a single source sample, sequenced in a study of CD8 T cells in ankylosing spondylitis. TCRdb ran MiXCR on the 5' RACE reads and lists one entry per CDR3 protein. The sample lists 200,000 to 250,000 distinct CDR3 sequences; around 24% were seen once. What was sequenced was blood, either unsorted or a sorted T cell fraction (not recorded which). Receptors originate from a male donor with ankylosing spondylitis or in good health (not recorded which).

V is TRBV10-3 and J is TRBJ2-5; 7 bases align to TRBD2. The CDR3 consists of 14 residues. The junction had 3 bases not matched to a gene; V was cut back by 0 bases and J by 5 bases. The germline V gene encodes CDR1 ENHRY and CDR2 SYGVKD. CDR3 in DNA: TGTGCCATCAGTGAGTCGACTAGCAGGGAGACCCAGTACTTC. It codes for CAISESTSRETQYF.

This clonotype appeared many times. This chain uses TRBV11-2 with TRBJ2-7, with 9 nucleotides matching TRBD1. The CDR3 has 16 residues. CDR1 is SGHAT, CDR2 FQNNGV, per germline. V trimming: 4 bases; J trimming: 4 bases; junction bases outside the gene matches: 11. DNA of the CDR3: TGTGCCAGCAGCTCCGTCCGGGACAGGGATTTTTACGAGCAGTACTTC. Protein product: CASSSVRDRDFYEQYF.

This clonotype was recorded many times. The CDR3 loop is CASSWSGQGGTDTQYF. Written as DNA, the CDR3 is TGTGCCAGCAGCTGGAGTGGACAGGGCGGTACAGATACGCAGTATTTT. This chain connects TRBV5-5 to TRBJ2-3; 8 positions match TRBD1. The germline V gene encodes CDR1 SGHKS and CDR2 YYEKEE (reference sequence). V shed 3 bases and J 3 bases; nucleotides not matched to a gene: 9. The CDR3 is 16 residues long.

The V gene is TRBV4-2, the J gene TRBJ2-1, with D possibly being TRBD2 (5 bases). Germline values: CDR1 LGHNA, CDR2 YNFKEQ. V gave up 1 base and J gave up 6 bases, with 7 bases separating them. The CDR3 consists of 13 residues. This CDR3 reads CASSQVGGNEQFF. The CDR3 DNA reads TGTGCCAGCAGCCAAGTTGGAGGCAATGAGCAGTTCTTC.

This sequence joins TRBV7-2 and TRBJ2-3, with D perhaps TRBD1 or TRBD2 (7 bases each). Germline V gives CDR1 SGHTA, CDR2 FQGNSA. The germline V and J ends were trimmed by 1 base and 6 bases, with 11 bases remaining between them. The CDR3 is 14 amino acids. In DNA form, the CDR3 reads TGTGCCAGCAGCTTAGGGGAGGGGGCCGATACGCAGTATTTT. Encoded protein: CASSLGEGADTQYF. The whole variable domain, filled in from reference TRBV7-2 and TRBJ2-3, reads GAGVSQSPSNKVTEKGKDVELRCDPISGHTALYWYRQSLGQGLEFLIYFQGNSAPDKSGLPSDRFSAERTGGSVSTLTIQRTQQEDSAVYLCASSLGEGADTQYFGPGTRLTVL.

Many counts were recorded for this clonotype. The V gene is TRBV7-2, the J gene TRBJ2-5; no firm D call. Germline V CDR1 and CDR2: SGHTA, FQGNSA. The germline V and J ends were trimmed by 7 bases and 5 bases, with 14 bases remaining between them. This CDR3 is 13 amino acids long. This CDR3 is CASTPPWVETQYF. The CDR3 DNA reads as TGTGCCAGCACCCCCCCGTGGGTGGAGACCCAGTACTTC.

This clonotype has a handful of counts. J is TRBJ2-7 and V is TRBV12-3 or TRBV12-4; TRBD1 aligns across 10 bases. V trimming: 6 bases; J trimming: 3 bases; junction bases outside the gene matches: 5. This CDR3 has 14 residues. CDR3 DNA: TGTGCCAGCAGAGGACAGGGGGGGAACTACGAGCAGTACTTC. Protein product: CASRGQGGNYEQYF.

This clonotype has ten or more counts. The rearrangement links TRBV9 to TRBJ2-1; the D gene is possibly TRBD1 (5 bases). The CDR3 is made up of 15 amino acids. V gave up 0 bases and J gave up 7 bases, with 14 bases separating them. CDR1 and CDR2 (germline): SGDLS, YYNGEE. CDR3 sequence reads: CASSVGSRSGNEQFF. The CDR3 DNA is TGTGCCAGCAGCGTAGGATCTAGGTCAGGGAATGAGCAGTTCTTC.

This clonotype has just one count. The rearrangement links TRBV20-1 to TRBJ2-1; 12 positions match TRBD2. The CDR3 is made up of 17 amino acids. Germline assignment: CDR1 DFQATT and CDR2 SNEGSKA (reference sequence). Unmatched junction bases numbered 15, after V lost 6 bases and J lost 6 bases. The CDR3 DNA follows: TGCAGTGCCCCACAGTACCCACTAGCGGGAGGAGGCAATGAGCAGTTCTTC. As protein: CSAPQYPLAGGGNEQFF.

This clonotype was recorded many times. V gene TRBV20-1 combines with J gene TRBJ1-2, with D perhaps matching TRBD1 (5 bases). CDR1 is DFQATT, CDR2 SNEGSKA, per germline (reference sequence). The length of the CDR3 is 11 residues. The V end lost 4 bases, the J end lost 7 bases, and 10 bases lay between the germline ends. The CDR3 protein is CSATGAGGYTF. In DNA form, the CDR3 reads TGCAGTGCTACTGGGGCGGGTGGCTACACCTTC.

The V and J genes are TRBV6-1 and TRBJ1-2; TRBD1 agrees at 10 bases. This CDR3 spans 16 amino acids. The germline V gene encodes CDR1 MNHNS and CDR2 SASEGT. With V trimmed by 6 bases and J by 2 bases, 9 bases remained unmatched. The CDR3: CASRGGQGRVNYGYTF. The DNA for the CDR3 is TGTGCCAGCAGAGGGGGACAGGGGAGGGTGAACTATGGCTACACCTTC.

The V call is TRBV20-1, the J call TRBJ2-5; maybe TRBD2 (5 bases). The ends were cut back, 2 bases at V and 4 bases at J, with 14 bases in the middle. Germline values: CDR1 DFQATT, CDR2 SNEGSKA (reference sequence). CDR3 length: 14 residues. The CDR3 sequence: CSARLAKGRETQYF. The CDR3, as DNA: TGCAGTGCTAGACTAGCAAAAGGGCGAGAGACCCAGTACTTC.

In this sample, this clonotype turned up a few times. The V call is TRBV5-6, the J call TRBJ2-2; TRBD2 matches 8 bases. The CDR3 is 17 amino acids. Germline CDR1 reads SGHDT; CDR2 reads YYEEEE. J gave up 3 bases and V 4 bases, and 11 bases lay outside the gene matches. The CDR3 DNA reads as TGTGCCAGCAGCCCTCAGGGGTTAGCGGGACACACCGGGGAGCTGTTTTTT. This codes for CASSPQGLAGHTGELFF.

This clonotype was seen a few times. This chain links TRBV5-1 with TRBJ2-7, with TRBD1 identical over 9 bases. Germline V lookup: CDR1 SGHRS, CDR2 YFSETQ. The trim removed 3 bases at V and 3 bases at J, leaving 4 bases unmatched. The CDR3 sequence is 14 residues long. This CDR3 reads CASSSAGQGYEQYF. CDR3 sequence (DNA): TGCGCCAGCAGCTCAGCGGGACAGGGCTACGAGCAGTACTTC.

V is TRBV5-6 and J is TRBJ2-7; possible D gene TRBD1, 6 bases. This CDR3 comprises 14 residues. V lost 4 bases, J lost 1 base, and 12 bases lay in between. In germline, CDR1 is SGHDT, CDR2 YYEEEE. The CDR3 DNA follows: TGTGCCAGCAGCCTAGGGGACAAGTCCTACGAGCAGTACTTC. Protein product: CASSLGDKSYEQYF.

The V and J genes are TRBV23-1 and TRBJ2-7; D might be TRBD2 (5 bases). TRBV23-1 is treated as an ORF (open reading frame) with a function not yet certain. The CDR3 runs to 16 residues. The V and J ends lost 0 bases and 7 bases respectively, with 19 bases between them. Here the CDR3 DNA reads TGCGCCAGCAGTCAATCGTACGGGCTCGGGGTGTGGGAGCAGTACTTC. It codes for CASSQSYGLGVWEQYF.

This clonotype was counted a few times. The V and J genes are TRBV12-3 or TRBV12-4 and TRBJ1-2; 8 bases are a match to TRBD1. CDR3 length equals 14 residues. Trimming at V came to 5 bases and at J to 7 bases, leaving 9 bases not matched to a gene. In nucleotides, the CDR3 is TGTGCCAGCAGTGCACTTCAGGGGGCGGTTGGCTACACCTTC. It is translated as CASSALQGAVGYTF.

This clonotype was counted ten times or more. The genes are TRBV6-2 or TRBV6-3 and TRBJ2-5; 11 positions match TRBD1. The CDR3 extends over 15 amino acids. The germline gives CDR1 MNHEY, CDR2 SVGEGT. Trimming cost V 5 bases and J 5 bases; bases outside gene matches: 7. CDR3 sequence reads: CASSPGQGAGETQYF. As DNA, the CDR3 is TGTGCCAGCAGTCCCGGACAGGGGGCAGGGGAGACCCAGTACTTC.

In its sample, this clonotype was seen many times. The chain carries TRBV5-1 and TRBJ1-1; D perhaps matches TRBD1 (6 bases). From germline, CDR1 is SGHRS and CDR2 YFSETQ. The V end was cut by 3 bases, the J end by 0 bases, with 12 bases between. The CDR3 contains 15 residues. CDR3 in amino acids: CASSSTGQLNTEAFF. CDR3 nucleotides: TGCGCCAGCAGCTCTACCGGACAGCTGAACACTGAAGCTTTCTTT.

The CDR3 loop is CASSMDRGNTEAFF. DNA of the CDR3: TGTGCCAGTAGTATGGACAGGGGGAACACTGAAGCTTTCTTT. The chain has TRBV19 and TRBJ1-1; 9 bases map to TRBD1. V lost 3 bases, J lost 1 base, and 0 bases stayed unmatched. The CDR3 loop spans 14 amino acids. From germline, CDR1 is LNHDA and CDR2 SQIVND (reference sequence).

This clonotype was recorded at least ten times. The chain employs TRBV29-1 and TRBJ2-5; D gene unclear. The V end was cut by 3 bases, the J end by 4 bases, with 9 bases between. The CDR3 covers 12 residues. From germline, CDR1 is SQVTM and CDR2 ANQGSEA. CDR3 protein: CSVDIGRETQYF. The CDR3 DNA reads TGCAGCGTTGATATAGGGCGAGAGACCCAGTACTTC.

This clonotype was counted once. A clone one base away is much larger, so this may be a read error. As DNA, the CDR3 is TGTGACAGCAGTTTGGGGACCCAGGGGGGAGAAGAGACCCAGTACTTC. Its protein is CDSSLGTQGGEETQYF. V is TRBV28 and J is TRBJ2-5; D perhaps matches TRBD1 (7 bases). The CDR3 consists of 16 residues. Germline CDR1 MDHEN, CDR2 SYDVKM.

There are many counts of this clonotype. As DNA, the CDR3 is TGTGCCAGCAGTCTGGCAGGGATCGGGCAAGAGACCCAGTACTTC. Translating gives CASSLAGIGQETQYF. This rearrangement joins TRBV6-2 or TRBV6-3 to TRBJ2-5, with TRBD1 as a possible D gene (5 bases). The germline V gene has CDR1 MNHEY and CDR2 SVGEGT. The length of the CDR3 is 15 residues. V was trimmed by 5 bases and J by 2 bases, leaving 15 bases between them.

This clonotype has a count of ten or more. J is TRBJ2-1 and V is TRBV5-1; 9 bases match TRBD1. The CDR3 sequence is 16 residues long. With 4 bases clipped from V and 6 bases from J, the junction kept 11 bases outside the gene matches. Looked up from germline, CDR1 is SGHRS and CDR2 is YFSETQ. CDR3: CASSKQGALARNEQFF. The CDR3 DNA reads TGCGCCAGCAGCAAACAGGGGGCGTTAGCGCGCAATGAGCAGTTCTTC. Based on the CDR3 plus reference TRBV5-1 and TRBJ2-1, the full variable domain is KAGVTQTPRYLIKTRGQQVTLSCSPISGHRSVSWYQQTPGQGLQFLFEYFSETQRNKGNFPGRFSGRQFSNSRSEMNVSTLELGDSALYLCASSKQGALARNEQFFGPGTRLTVL.

This clonotype showed up many times. The DNA of the CDR3 is TGCAGGATCCTCAAGACAGGGCTTCAGGAGACCCAGTACTTC. This codes for CRILKTGLQETQYF. This rearrangement joins TRBV29-1 to TRBJ2-5; 7 nucleotides line up with TRBD1. The germline CDR1 and CDR2 sequences are SQVTM and ANQGSEA. The CDR3 is 14 residues long.

This clonotype has a count of ten or more. V gene TRBV29-1 combines with J gene TRBJ2-2; D gene uncertain. With 1 base removed from V and 1 base from J, the gap between germline ends came to 4 bases. The V gene's germline CDR1 is SQVTM and CDR2 ANQGSEA. The length of the CDR3 is 13 residues. Here the CDR3 reads CSVEGQNTGELFF. Here the CDR3 DNA reads TGCAGCGTTGAAGGACAGAACACCGGGGAGCTGTTTTTT.